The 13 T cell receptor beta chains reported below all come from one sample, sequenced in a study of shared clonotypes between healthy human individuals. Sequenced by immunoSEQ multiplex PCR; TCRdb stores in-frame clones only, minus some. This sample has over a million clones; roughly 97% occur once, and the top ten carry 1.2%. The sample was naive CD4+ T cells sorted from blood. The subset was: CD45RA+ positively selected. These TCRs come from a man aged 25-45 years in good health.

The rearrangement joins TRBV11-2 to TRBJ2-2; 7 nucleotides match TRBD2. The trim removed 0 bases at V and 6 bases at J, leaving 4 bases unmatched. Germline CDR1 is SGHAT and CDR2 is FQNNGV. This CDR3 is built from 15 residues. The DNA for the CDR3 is TGTGCCAGCAGCTTAGATCTGGGGGGGGCCGGGGAGCTGTTTTTT. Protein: CASSLDLGGAGELFF.

The CDR3 loop is CATGDGRNQPQHF. CDR3 DNA: TGTGCCACCGGGGACGGACGCAATCAGCCCCAGCATTTT. This chain joins TRBV2 and TRBJ1-5; weak D call: TRBD1 (5 bases). CDR1 and CDR2 (germline): SNHLY, FYNNEI. Trimming stripped 10 bases from V and 2 bases from J, with 12 bases between. The CDR3 has 13 residues.

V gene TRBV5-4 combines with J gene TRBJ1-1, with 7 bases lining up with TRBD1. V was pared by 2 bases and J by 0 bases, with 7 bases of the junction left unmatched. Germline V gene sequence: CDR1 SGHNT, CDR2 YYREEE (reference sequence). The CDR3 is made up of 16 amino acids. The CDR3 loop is CASSFRRTGMNTEAFF. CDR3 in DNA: TGTGCCAGCAGCTTTAGAAGGACAGGAATGAACACTGAAGCTTTCTTT.

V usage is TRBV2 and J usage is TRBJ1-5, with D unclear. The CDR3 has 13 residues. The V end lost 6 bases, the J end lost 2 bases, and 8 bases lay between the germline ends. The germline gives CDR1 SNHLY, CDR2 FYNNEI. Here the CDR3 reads CASRMQGNQPQHF. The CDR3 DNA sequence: TGTGCCAGCAGAATGCAGGGCAATCAGCCCCAGCATTTT.

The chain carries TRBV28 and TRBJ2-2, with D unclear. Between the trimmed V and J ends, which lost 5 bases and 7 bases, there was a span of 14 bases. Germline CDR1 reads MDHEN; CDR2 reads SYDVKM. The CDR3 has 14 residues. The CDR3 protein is CASSKLFVVGELFF. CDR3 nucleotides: TGTGCCAGCAGTAAACTTTTCGTGGTCGGGGAGCTGTTTTTT. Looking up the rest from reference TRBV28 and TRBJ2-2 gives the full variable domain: DVKVTQSSRYLVKRTGEKVFLECVQDMDHENMFWYRQDPGLGLRLIYFSYDVKMKEKGDIPEGYSVSREKKERFSLILESASTNQTSMYLCASSKLFVVGELFFGEGSRLTVL.

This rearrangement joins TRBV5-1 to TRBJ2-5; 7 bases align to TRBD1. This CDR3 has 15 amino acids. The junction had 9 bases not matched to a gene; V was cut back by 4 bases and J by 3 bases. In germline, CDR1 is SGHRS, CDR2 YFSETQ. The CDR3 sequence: CASSALTGPKETQYF. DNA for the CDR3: TGCGCCAGCAGCGCTTTGACAGGGCCAAAAGAGACCCAGTACTTC.

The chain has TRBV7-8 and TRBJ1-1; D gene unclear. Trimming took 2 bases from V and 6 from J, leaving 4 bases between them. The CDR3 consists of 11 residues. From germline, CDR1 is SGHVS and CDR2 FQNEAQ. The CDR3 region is CASSLSSEAFF. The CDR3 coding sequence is TGTGCCAGCAGCTTATCTTCTGAAGCTTTCTTT.

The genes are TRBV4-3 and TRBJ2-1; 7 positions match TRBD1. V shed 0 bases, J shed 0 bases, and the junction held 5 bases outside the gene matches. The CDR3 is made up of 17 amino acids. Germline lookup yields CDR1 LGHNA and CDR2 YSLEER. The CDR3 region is CASSQDGTVFSYNEQFF. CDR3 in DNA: TGCGCCAGCAGCCAAGACGGGACAGTTTTCTCCTACAATGAGCAGTTCTTC.

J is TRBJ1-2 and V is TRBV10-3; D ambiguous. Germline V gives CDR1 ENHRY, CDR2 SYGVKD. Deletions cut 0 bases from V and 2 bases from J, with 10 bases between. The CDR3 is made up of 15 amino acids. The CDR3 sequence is CAISESRTPNYGYTF. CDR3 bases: TGTGCCATCAGTGAGTCCCGGACCCCCAACTATGGCTACACCTTC.

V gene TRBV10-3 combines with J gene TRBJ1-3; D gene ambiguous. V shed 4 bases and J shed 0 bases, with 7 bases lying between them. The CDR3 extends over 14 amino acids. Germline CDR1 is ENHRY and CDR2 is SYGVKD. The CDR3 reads CAISGKDSGNTIYF. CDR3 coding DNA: TGTGCCATCAGTGGGAAAGACTCTGGAAACACCATATATTTT.

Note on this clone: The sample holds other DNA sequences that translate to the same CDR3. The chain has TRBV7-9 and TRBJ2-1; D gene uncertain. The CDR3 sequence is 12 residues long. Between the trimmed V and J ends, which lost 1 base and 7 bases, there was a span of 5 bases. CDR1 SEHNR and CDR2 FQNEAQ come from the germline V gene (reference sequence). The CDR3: CASSLVRNEQFF. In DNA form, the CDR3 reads TGTGCCAGCAGCTTAGTCAGGAATGAGCAGTTCTTC.

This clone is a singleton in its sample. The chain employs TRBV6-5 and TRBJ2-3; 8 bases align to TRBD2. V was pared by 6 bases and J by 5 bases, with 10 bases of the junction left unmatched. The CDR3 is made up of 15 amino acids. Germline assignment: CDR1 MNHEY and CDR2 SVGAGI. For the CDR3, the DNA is TGTGCCAGCAGCTCCCCGGGGGGGCGTGGAGATACGCAGTATTTT. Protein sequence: CASSSPGGRGDTQYF.

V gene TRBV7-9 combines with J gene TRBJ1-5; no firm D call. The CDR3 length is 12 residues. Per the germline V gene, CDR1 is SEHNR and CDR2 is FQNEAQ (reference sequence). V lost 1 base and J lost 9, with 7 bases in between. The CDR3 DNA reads TGTGCCAGCAGCTTAGAAAGCGGGCCCCAGCATTTT. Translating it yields CASSLESGPQHF.